This T cell receptor beta chain was obtained from a study of shared clonotypes between healthy human individuals. Overall study findings and caveats: Since donors were few, the genetic and exposure-history diversity represented was limited.

Assay: immunoSEQ multiplex PCR; the TCRdb copy retains only in-frame clones and omits some. This repertoire shows 750,000 to 1,000,000 clones, around 93% found once; its top ten account for 24%. CD45RO-negative, CCR7-selected cells formed the naive CD8 fraction, which excluded terminally differentiated effector memory CD45RA+ cells. This CDR3 comprises 16 residues. The germline V and J ends were trimmed by 5 bases and 4 bases, with 19 bases remaining between them. CDR1 and CDR2 from the germline V gene are SGHAT and FQNNGV. Notes on this clone: Its antigen remains unknown.

This receptor was identified in a man aged 30 to 45 in good health. The rearrangement joins TRBV11-2 to TRBJ2-3, with D uncertain. What was sequenced was naive CD8+ T cells sorted from blood. In nucleotides, the CDR3 is TGTGCCAGCAGCGTAGGGCCTAGTGTCCGGGCAGATACGCAGTATTTT. This encodes CASSVGPSVRADTQYF.